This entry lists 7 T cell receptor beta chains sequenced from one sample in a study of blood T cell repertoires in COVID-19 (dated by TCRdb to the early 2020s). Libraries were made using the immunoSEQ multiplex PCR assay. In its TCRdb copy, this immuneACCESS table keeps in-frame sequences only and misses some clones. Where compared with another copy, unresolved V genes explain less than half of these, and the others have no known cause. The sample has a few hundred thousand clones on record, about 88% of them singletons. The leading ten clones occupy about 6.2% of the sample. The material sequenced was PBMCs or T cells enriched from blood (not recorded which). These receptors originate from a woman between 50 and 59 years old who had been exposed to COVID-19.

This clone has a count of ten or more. This CDR3 is CASTSGTDSGANVLTF. The CDR3 DNA follows: TGTGCCTCGACCTCCGGGACAGACTCTGGGGCCAACGTCCTGACTTTC. The V gene is TRBV24-1, the J gene TRBJ2-6, with 7 bases that match TRBD1. The CDR3 length is 16 residues. Germline CDR1 KGHDR, CDR2 SFDVKD. The V gene end was trimmed by 12 bases and the J gene end by 0 bases; junction bases not matched to a gene: 10.

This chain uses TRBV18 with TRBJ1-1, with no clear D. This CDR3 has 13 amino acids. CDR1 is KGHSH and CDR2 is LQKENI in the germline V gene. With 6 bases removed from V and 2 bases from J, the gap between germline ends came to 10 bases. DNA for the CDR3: TGTGCCAGCTCGGAGATTTCAAACACTGAAGCTTTCTTT. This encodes CASSEISNTEAFF.

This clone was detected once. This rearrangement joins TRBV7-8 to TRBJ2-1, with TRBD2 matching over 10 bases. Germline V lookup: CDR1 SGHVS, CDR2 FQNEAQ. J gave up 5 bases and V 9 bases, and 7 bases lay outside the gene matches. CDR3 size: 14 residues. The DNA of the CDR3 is TGTGCCAGTAGACTAGCGGGTCGGAACAATGAGCAGTTCTTC. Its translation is CASRLAGRNNEQFF. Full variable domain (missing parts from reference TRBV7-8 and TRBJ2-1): GAGVSQSPRYKVAKRGQDVALRCDPISGHVSLFWYQQALGQGPEFLTYFQNEAQLDKSGLPSDRFFAERPEGSVSTLKIQRTQQEDSAVYLCASRLAGRNNEQFFGPGTRLTVL.

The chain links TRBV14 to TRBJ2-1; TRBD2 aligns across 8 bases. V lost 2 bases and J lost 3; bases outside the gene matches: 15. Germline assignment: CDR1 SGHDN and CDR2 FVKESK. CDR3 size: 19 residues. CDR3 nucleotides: TGTGCCAGCAGCCAAAGGACCGGGGGGAAGCGGGGGTACTACAATGAGCAGTTCTTC. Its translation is CASSQRTGGKRGYYNEQFF.

CDR3 sequence (DNA): TGTGCCAGCAGCTTAGGCGGGGGGTGGGGTGAAGCTTTCTTT. Amino acids: CASSLGGGWGEAFF. The gene calls are TRBV7-2 and TRBJ1-1, with D perhaps matching TRBD1 (5 bases). This CDR3 contains 14 residues. From germline, CDR1 is SGHTA and CDR2 FQGNSA. The V end lost 1 base, the J end lost 7 bases, and 13 bases lay between the germline ends.

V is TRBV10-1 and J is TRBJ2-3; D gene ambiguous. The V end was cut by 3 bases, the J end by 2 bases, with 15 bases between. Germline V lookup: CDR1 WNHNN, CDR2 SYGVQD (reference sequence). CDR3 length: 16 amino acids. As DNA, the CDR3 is TGCGCCAGCAGTGAAATCAGTACCTTTCTCACAGATACGCAGTATTTT. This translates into CASSEISTFLTDTQYF.

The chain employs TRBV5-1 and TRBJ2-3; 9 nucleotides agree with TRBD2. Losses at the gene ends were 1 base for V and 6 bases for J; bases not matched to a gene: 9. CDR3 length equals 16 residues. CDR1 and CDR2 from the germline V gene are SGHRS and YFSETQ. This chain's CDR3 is CASSLQAGGPRDTQYF. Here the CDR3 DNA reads TGCGCCAGCAGCTTGCAAGCGGGGGGCCCCCGGGATACGCAGTATTTT.